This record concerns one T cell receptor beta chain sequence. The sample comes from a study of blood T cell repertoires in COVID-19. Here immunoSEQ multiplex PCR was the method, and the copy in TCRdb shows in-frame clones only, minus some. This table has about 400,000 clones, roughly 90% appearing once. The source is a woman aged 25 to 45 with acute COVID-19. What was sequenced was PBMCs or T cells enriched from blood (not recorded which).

The CDR3 is CSARDRNEQYF. The CDR3 DNA sequence: TGCAGTGCTAGAGACAGGAACGAGCAGTACTTC. The V call is TRBV20-1, the J call TRBJ2-7; D remains unclear. The ends were cut back, 0 bases at V and 5 bases at J, with 5 bases in the middle. This CDR3 region has 11 residues. Germline CDR1 is DFQATT and CDR2 is SNEGSKA (reference sequence).